This is a list of T cell receptor beta chains from one sample in a study of identical twins. TCRdb redid the calling of the 5' RACE reads with MiXCR, one entry per CDR3 protein. The sample shows 500,000 to 600,000 distinct CDR3 sequences, around 20% of them seen only once. The data also belong to a second study, concerning T cells expressing NK-cell markers.

The material sequenced was CD4+ T cells sorted from blood. These receptors all stem from a woman aged 18-29 years in good health. The CDR3 runs from the conserved cysteine through the conserved F or W. A D gene is named only where the DNA matches it firmly. Not all rows give a size; the values are once, few, many and, for expanded clones, a class.

j_gene: TRBJ2-7; d_gene: TRBD2; v_gene: TRBV20-1; abundance: many; CDR3nt: TGCAGTGCTAGTATTGGCGGGAGTGGCTACGAGCAGTACTTC; CDR3aa: CSASIGGSGYEQYF
j_gene: TRBJ1-5; d_gene: TRBD1; v_gene: TRBV20-1; abundance: NA; CDR3nt: TGCAGTGCTAGCCCATCAGGGACAGTCCGCAATCAGCCCCAGCATTTT; CDR3aa: CSASPSGTVRNQPQHF
j_gene: TRBJ2-5; d_gene: TRBD2; v_gene: TRBV5-1; abundance: few; CDR3nt: TGCGCCAGCAGCTTGACAGCGGGGGGGCCGGGGGAGACCCAGTACTTC; CDR3aa: CASSLTAGGPGETQYF
j_gene: TRBJ1-4; d_gene: NA; v_gene: TRBV4-3; abundance: few; CDR3nt: TGCGCCAGCAGCCAGGCTGAGGGATTCTCGGGAAGGATGTTTTTT; CDR3aa: CASSQAEGFSGRMFF
j_gene: TRBJ2-3; d_gene: NA; v_gene: TRBV3-1; abundance: NA; CDR3nt: TGTGCCAGCAGCCAAGGTACGAATACGCAGTATTTT; CDR3aa: CASSQGTNTQYF
j_gene: TRBJ1-6; d_gene: NA; v_gene: TRBV19; abundance: NA; CDR3nt: TGTGCCAGTAGTACCGGACCGTCTGCCCTCCACTTT; CDR3aa: CASSTGPSALHF
j_gene: TRBJ2-1; d_gene: NA; v_gene: TRBV10-2; abundance: NA; CDR3nt: TGCGCCAGCATGCCCGAGGCCTACAATGAGCAGTTCTTC; CDR3aa: CASMPEAYNEQFF
j_gene: TRBJ1-2; d_gene: TRBD1; v_gene: TRBV10-3; abundance: NA; CDR3nt: TGTGCCATCAGTGTGCCCCGTGGGACAGGGGCCTTCTATGGCTACACCTTC; CDR3aa: CAISVPRGTGAFYGYTF
j_gene: TRBJ2-3; d_gene: NA; v_gene: TRBV6-5; abundance: few; CDR3nt: TGTGCCAGCAGTTACTCGGTTAGCACAGATACGCAGTATTTT; CDR3aa: CASSYSVSTDTQYF
j_gene: TRBJ1-3; d_gene: NA; v_gene: TRBV5-1; abundance: NA; CDR3nt: TGCGCCAGCAGACCTGCGGGGCAATCTGGAAACACCATATATTTT; CDR3aa: CASRPAGQSGNTIYF
j_gene: TRBJ2-5; d_gene: NA; v_gene: TRBV5-1; abundance: NA; CDR3nt: TGCGCCAGCAGCTTAGGTAGGGGGAGAGAAGAGACCCAGTACTTC; CDR3aa: CASSLGRGREETQYF
j_gene: TRBJ1-2; d_gene: TRBD1; v_gene: TRBV18; abundance: few; CDR3nt: TGTGCCAGCTCATCGGCTCCGGGACAGACAACCTATGGCTACACCTTC; CDR3aa: CASSSAPGQTTYGYTF
j_gene: TRBJ2-6; d_gene: NA; v_gene: TRBV6-1; abundance: NA; CDR3nt: TGTGCCAGCATCGCGAGGGCGACTGGGGCCAACGTCCTGACTTTC; CDR3aa: CASIARATGANVLTF
j_gene: TRBJ2-3; d_gene: NA; v_gene: TRBV9; abundance: NA; CDR3nt: TGTGCCAGCACCTTGCTGGGGGTAGAAGATACGCAGTATTTT; CDR3aa: CASTLLGVEDTQYF
j_gene: TRBJ1-1; d_gene: NA; v_gene: TRBV5-1; abundance: few; CDR3nt: TGCGCCAGCAGAGAGCGGCCCAAGAACACTGAAGCTTTCTTT; CDR3aa: CASRERPKNTEAFF
j_gene: TRBJ1-1; d_gene: NA; v_gene: TRBV5-1; abundance: many; CDR3nt: TGCGCCAGCAGCTTGACCCCCGGTGTTAGTACTGAAGCTTTCTTT; CDR3aa: CASSLTPGVSTEAFF
j_gene: TRBJ2-1; d_gene: TRBD2; v_gene: TRBV6-4; abundance: NA; CDR3nt: TGTGCCAGCTCCCTTTTGAGCGGGGGGGCCTATGAGCAGTTCTTC; CDR3aa: CASSLLSGGAYEQFF
j_gene: TRBJ1-1; d_gene: NA; v_gene: TRBV19; abundance: NA; CDR3nt: TGTGCCAGTACCCACCTGCTCGGCAGGGGAAGGACTGAAGCTTTCTTT; CDR3aa: CASTHLLGRGRTEAFF
j_gene: TRBJ2-7; d_gene: TRBD1; v_gene: TRBV12-3/TRBV12-4; abundance: few; CDR3nt: TGTGCCAGCAGTTTTAGGGGGCGAAAGTACTTC; CDR3aa: CASSFRGRKYF
j_gene: TRBJ2-1; d_gene: NA; v_gene: TRBV10-2; abundance: few; CDR3nt: TGCGCCAGCAGTGACACAGACAGCTCCTACAATGAGCAGTTCTTC; CDR3aa: CASSDTDSSYNEQFF
j_gene: TRBJ1-1; d_gene: NA; v_gene: TRBV11-2; abundance: NA; CDR3nt: TGTGCCAGCAGCTTAGATAGGGCAGTTGAAGCTTTCTTT; CDR3aa: CASSLDRAVEAFF
j_gene: TRBJ1-4; d_gene: NA; v_gene: TRBV20-1; abundance: few; CDR3nt: TGCAGTGCTTCCCCCCAGTTATTTGAAAAACTGTTTTTT; CDR3aa: CSASPQLFEKLFF
j_gene: TRBJ2-5; d_gene: NA; v_gene: TRBV15; abundance: NA; CDR3nt: TGTGCCACCCTTTTGTCGAGAGGAGGAGAGACCCAGTACTTC; CDR3aa: CATLLSRGGETQYF
j_gene: TRBJ1-4; d_gene: NA; v_gene: TRBV7-9; abundance: many; CDR3nt: TGTGCCAGCAGCTTTACAGGCGAAAAACTGTTTTTT; CDR3aa: CASSFTGEKLFF
j_gene: TRBJ2-2; d_gene: TRBD2; v_gene: TRBV10-3; abundance: NA; CDR3nt: TGTGCCACCTCAGGGCGGGCGGGAGCCCCCGGGGAGCTGTTTTTT; CDR3aa: CATSGRAGAPGELFF
j_gene: TRBJ2-2; d_gene: TRBD1; v_gene: TRBV20-1; abundance: NA; CDR3nt: TGCAGTGCTAGAGATCGGGGACAGACCGGGGAGCTGTTTTTT; CDR3aa: CSARDRGQTGELFF